Here is one T cell receptor (beta chain) with its context. Its antigen is not known. The record originates from a study of shared clonotypes between healthy human individuals. Some clones are missing from TCRdb's copy, which holds only in-frame ones; the method was immunoSEQ multiplex PCR. The sample holds 950,000 to 1,300,000 clones, 65% to 80% seen once. Notes on the study in general: Naive subsets tended to show greater estimated richness than memory subsets. The study found lower generation probabilities in non-shared clonotypes than in those shared by all four donors.

The CDR3 is 14 residues long. Germline CDR1 and CDR2: SGHTA and FQGNSA. V lost 3 bases and J lost 1, with 6 bases in between. Specimen: memory CD4+ T cells sorted from blood. The subset denotes: CD45RA-negative fraction. This sequence originates from a young man in good health. V usage is TRBV7-2 and J usage is TRBJ2-2; D remains unclear. For the CDR3, the DNA is TGTGCCAGCAGCTTGTTCGGGAACACCGGGGAGCTGTTTTTT. It encodes CASSLFGNTGELFF.